This T cell receptor beta chain emerged from a study of blood T cell repertoires in COVID-19. Recovered Cohort 3 donors showed two negative PCRs, clearance, or symptom resolution. Looked up from germline, CDR1 is MNHEY and CDR2 is SVGAGI. V dropped 6 bases and J dropped 2 bases, with 17 bases sitting between them. The length of the CDR3 is 15 residues. Per the original data handling: How many nucleated cells were present was estimated from reference gene primer amplification. This table comes from immunoSEQ multiplex PCR, and its TCRdb copy is limited to in-frame clones, with some not included. D and trimming were read from the DNA, whereas the V and J calls and clone size are those reported in that table. The sample has 300,000 to 350,000 clones; roughly nine tenths are singletons.

V gene TRBV6-5 combines with J gene TRBJ2-7, with D possibly TRBD2 on 5 matching bases. The source of this sequence is a woman aged 25 to 39 who had recovered from COVID-19. The sequenced sample consisted of PBMCs or T cells enriched from blood (not recorded which). This CDR3 reads CASSPRRSGTYEQYF. In DNA form, the CDR3 reads TGTGCCAGCAGCCCCCGGCGCAGCGGAACCTACGAGCAGTACTTC.